Listed here are 17 T cell receptor beta chains from one sample, sequenced in a study of T cell changes during pregnancy in multiple sclerosis. Here immunoSEQ multiplex PCR was the method, and the copy in TCRdb shows in-frame clones only, minus some. The sample consists of about 40,000 clones, 90% to 95% of them appearing once. Here the sequenced sample was peripheral blood, taken in the third trimester of pregnancy. These receptors were taken from a female donor with multiple sclerosis, enrolled in a pregnancy study.

The chain links TRBV28 to TRBJ2-7, with 10 bases lining up with TRBD2. In germline, CDR1 is MDHEN, CDR2 SYDVKM. The CDR3 consists of 17 residues. Losses at the gene ends were 2 bases for V and 2 bases for J; bases not matched to a gene: 9. The CDR3 reads CASSLPSLAGEAYEQYF. The CDR3 DNA is TGTGCCAGCAGTTTACCCTCCCTAGCGGGGGAGGCCTACGAGCAGTACTTC.

V is TRBV21-1 and J is TRBJ2-3; TRBD1, the table's D call, lacks a check against the DNA. TRBV21-1 is noted as a pseudogene. This CDR3 is built from 16 residues. The CDR3 DNA sequence: TGTGCCAGCACCATACAGGGGGCCATCATCACAGATACGCAGTATTTT. This encodes CASTIQGAIITDTQYF.

J is TRBJ2-5 and V is TRBV11-1; 13 nucleotides match TRBD2. CDR1 and CDR2 (germline): SGHAT, FQDESV (reference sequence). The CDR3 sequence is 17 residues long. The junction had 5 bases not matched to a gene; V was cut back by 3 bases and J by 1 base. The CDR3 sequence is CASSFRTSGGFQETQYF. CDR3 bases: TGTGCCAGCAGCTTCAGGACTAGCGGGGGATTCCAAGAGACCCAGTACTTC.

The chain uses TRBV9 and TRBJ2-2, with TRBD1 matching 7 bases. The CDR3 has 15 residues. Germline-derived CDR1 and CDR2 are SGDLS and YYNGEE. With 3 bases clipped from V and 6 bases from J, the junction kept 8 bases outside the gene matches. The CDR3 sequence is CASSDPGTVSGELFF. The CDR3 nucleotides are TGTGCCAGCAGCGACCCCGGGACAGTGTCCGGGGAGCTGTTTTTT.

The table lists this clone with a few counts. This rearrangement joins TRBV19 to TRBJ2-2; D perhaps matches TRBD1 (5 bases). V gave up 4 bases and J gave up 0 bases, with 12 bases separating them. The CDR3 is made up of 16 amino acids. Germline V CDR1 and CDR2: LNHDA, SQIVND (reference sequence). CDR3 DNA: TGTGCCAGTAGTAAGACAGAAAGAACGAACACCGGGGAGCTGTTTTTT. Protein sequence: CASSKTERTNTGELFF.

V usage is TRBV5-4 and J usage is TRBJ2-1; weak D call: TRBD2 (6 bases). Deletions cut 4 bases from V and 2 bases from J, with 19 bases between. The CDR3 covers 17 residues. Germline V gives CDR1 SGHNT, CDR2 YYREEE (reference sequence). This CDR3 is CASSSPGRLVTYNEQFF. DNA of the CDR3: TGTGCCAGCAGCAGCCCGGGACGACTAGTTACCTACAATGAGCAGTTCTTC.

This chain joins TRBV19 and TRBJ1-1; no definite D call. From germline, CDR1 is LNHDA and CDR2 SQIVND (reference sequence). V was pared by 1 base and J by 4 bases, with 10 bases between. The CDR3 runs 14 residues. CDR3 in DNA: TGTGCCAGTAGTATAGTAGCGGGAGGCACTGAAGCTTTCTTT. This translates into CASSIVAGGTEAFF.

The rearrangement joins TRBV6-1 to TRBJ1-4; maybe TRBD1 (5 bases). The germline CDR1 and CDR2 sequences are MNHNS and SASEGT. The V end was cut by 0 bases, the J end by 5 bases, with 22 bases between. This CDR3 contains 19 residues. The CDR3 DNA is TGTGCCAGCAGTGAAGCACCCCATTGGGGCCGGAGAGGAAATGAAAAACTGTTTTTT. Translation gives CASSEAPHWGRRGNEKLFF.

The chain employs TRBV19 and TRBJ2-2, with TRBD1 matching over 7 bases. The CDR3 has 16 amino acids. The junction had 9 bases not matched to a gene; V was cut back by 3 bases and J by 5 bases. CDR1 and CDR2 from the germline V gene are LNHDA and SQIVND (reference sequence). CDR3 DNA: TGTGCCAGTAGTATTCGACAGGGTCGGAAGACCGGGGAGCTGTTTTTT. Residues: CASSIRQGRKTGELFF.

The rearrangement joins TRBV29-1 to TRBJ2-7; possible D gene TRBD2, 5 bases. The CDR3 is made up of 16 amino acids. The germline gives CDR1 SQVTM, CDR2 ANQGSEA. V was trimmed by 2 bases and J by 3 bases, leaving 20 bases between them. The CDR3 loop reads CSVEFNPAAHRYEQYF. CDR3 DNA: TGCAGCGTTGAATTCAACCCAGCGGCCCACCGCTACGAGCAGTACTTC.

This chain uses TRBV2 with TRBJ1-1, with D perhaps matching TRBD1 (5 bases). There are 16 residues in the CDR3. V lost 6 bases, J lost 0 bases, and 17 bases lay in between. Germline values: CDR1 SNHLY, CDR2 FYNNEI. This CDR3 is CASSRRQSSMNTEAFF. CDR3 sequence (DNA): TGTGCCAGCAGCCGGAGACAGTCCTCCATGAACACTGAAGCTTTCTTT.

This clone was observed a handful of times. V and J are TRBV27 and TRBJ1-4; no definite D call. V was trimmed by 8 bases and J by 7 bases, leaving 14 bases between them. The length of the CDR3 is 13 residues. Germline CDR1 and CDR2: MNHEY and SMNVEV (reference sequence). CDR3 bases: TGTGCCAGCGGGAGACCGGGCCGTGAAAAACTGTTTTTT. This codes for CASGRPGREKLFF. The complete variable domain, with remaining parts taken from reference TRBV27 and TRBJ1-4, reads EAQVTQNPRYLITVTGKKLTVTCSQNMNHEYMSWYRQDPGLGLRQIYYSMNVEVTDKGDVPEGYKVSRKEKRNFPLILESPSPNQTSLYFCASGRPGREKLFFGSGTQLSVL.

V is TRBV27 and J is TRBJ2-7; 9 bases are shared with TRBD1. With V trimmed by 3 bases and J by 9 bases, 15 bases remained unmatched. Germline CDR1 reads MNHEY; CDR2 reads SMNVEV (reference sequence). This CDR3 is built from 16 residues. This chain's CDR3 is CASSFTGTGTGGRQYF. The DNA of the CDR3 is TGTGCCAGCAGTTTTACCGGGACAGGGACAGGAGGAAGGCAGTACTTC.

The chain couples TRBV13 to TRBJ2-7; 15 bases map to TRBD2. V lost 5 bases to trimming and J lost 1 base; unmatched junction nucleotides: 3. The germline CDR1 and CDR2 sequences are PRHDT and FYEKMQ (reference sequence). The CDR3 consists of 16 residues. The CDR3 bases are TGTGCCAGCAGCCCCGGACTAGCGGGGGGGTCCTACGAGCAGTACTTC. It translates to CASSPGLAGGSYEQYF.

This clone has only a few counts. The CDR3 protein is CASSQDPPGGNSPLHF. CDR3 bases: TGCGCCAGCAGCCAAGATCCCCCAGGGGGCAATTCACCCCTCCACTTT. This chain connects TRBV4-1 to TRBJ1-6, with TRBD1 matching 8 bases. Germline V gene lookup returns CDR1 MGHRA and CDR2 YSYEKL. The CDR3 has 16 amino acids. V was pared by 0 bases and J by 7 bases, with 5 bases of the junction left unmatched.

J is TRBJ1-4 and V is TRBV30, with 9 bases that match TRBD1. CDR1 and CDR2 (germline): GTSNPN, SVGIG (reference sequence). J was trimmed by 7 bases and V by 3 bases; bases with no gene match: 18. The CDR3 length is 18 residues. DNA of the CDR3: TGTGCCTGGAGGGGATTTGGGAGAAGACAGGGGGGAGGTGAAAAACTGTTTTTT. This encodes CAWRGFGRRQGGGEKLFF.

The chain uses TRBV7-9 and TRBJ1-2, with TRBD1 matching over 7 bases. The ends lost 2 bases at V and 0 bases at J; junction bases unmatched: 3. The CDR3 is 15 residues long. The germline V gene encodes CDR1 SEHNR and CDR2 FQNEAQ (reference sequence). In DNA, the CDR3 is TGTGCCAGCAGCTTACGACAGGGATCTAACTATGGCTACACCTTC. It encodes CASSLRQGSNYGYTF.